Listed below are T cell receptor beta chains from one sample, sequenced in a study of cytomegalovirus exposure and HLA in healthy donors. Libraries were prepared by immunoSEQ multiplex PCR; TCRdb keeps only in-frame clonotypes and omits some of them. The data show roughly 190,000 clones, around 79% seen once. Sequences were obtained from PBMCs. The source is a woman aged 45-65 years in good health and CMV-seronegative. CDR3s include the opening cysteine and the closing phenylalanine or tryptophan. The D gene is left open where the match is weak. A clone size is listed for some rows: how often the clone was seen (once, few, many), or a class if it is expanded.

V: TRBV28; D: TRBD1; J: TRBJ2-7; size: .; CDR3: CASSRSGTGGSSVF; DNA: TGTGCCAGCAGTCGCTCCGGGACAGGGGGCTCGTCGGTCTTC
V: TRBV2; D: TRBD2; J: TRBJ2-1; size: .; CDR3: CASSESGLERYEQFF; DNA: TGTGCCAGCAGTGAATCGGGACTAGAGAGGTATGAGCAGTTCTTC
V: TRBV4-1; D: .; J: TRBJ1-2; size: .; CDR3: CASSQETGSYGYTF; DNA: TGCGCCAGCAGCCAAGAAACAGGGAGCTATGGCTACACCTTC
V: TRBV19; D: .; J: TRBJ1-6; size: .; CDR3: CASSTQGKDSPLHF; DNA: TGTGCCAGTAGTACCCAGGGGAAGGATTCACCCCTCCACTTT
V: TRBV6-6; D: TRBD1; J: TRBJ1-1; size: .; CDR3: CASSDRTGEAFF; DNA: TGTGCCAGCAGTGATAGGACAGGGGAAGCTTTCTTT
V: TRBV19; D: TRBD1; J: TRBJ2-7; size: .; CDR3: CASSMGQPTYEQYF; DNA: TGTGCCAGTAGTATGGGACAGCCAACCTACGAGCAGTACTTC
V: TRBV27; D: .; J: TRBJ2-7; size: .; CDR3: CASSLDGTGSYEQYF; DNA: TGTGCCAGCAGTTTGGACGGGACTGGCTCCTACGAGCAGTACTTC
V: TRBV5-4; D: TRBD1; J: TRBJ1-1; size: .; CDR3: CASSSDRVGGVAFF; DNA: TGTGCCAGCAGTTCCGACAGGGTTGGAGGGGTTGCTTTCTTT
V: TRBV7-2; D: .; J: TRBJ2-3; size: .; CDR3: CASSLRSGPSTDTQYF; DNA: TGTGCCAGCAGCTTACGGAGCGGGCCTAGCACAGATACGCAGTATTTT
V: TRBV19; D: .; J: TRBJ2-1; size: .; CDR3: CASSAPRLEVNNEQFF; DNA: TGTGCCAGTAGTGCACCAAGACTAGAGGTGAACAATGAGCAGTTCTTC
V: TRBV7-3; D: .; J: TRBJ1-2; size: .; CDR3: CASSFQGNRYGYTF; DNA: TGTGCCAGCAGCTTCCAGGGTAATCGCTATGGCTACACCTTC
V: TRBV5-1; D: TRBD2; J: TRBJ2-1; size: .; CDR3: CASSFNQGLAGSSSYNEQFF; DNA: TGCGCCAGCAGCTTTAACCAGGGACTAGCGGGGTCCAGCTCCTACAATGAGCAGTTCTTC
V: TRBV7-2; D: TRBD2; J: TRBJ2-1; size: .; CDR3: CASSLALAGAGDEQFF; DNA: TGTGCCAGCAGCTTAGCGTTAGCGGGAGCAGGGGATGAGCAGTTCTTC
V: TRBV9; D: TRBD1; J: TRBJ1-5; size: few; CDR3: CASSAGTGRNQPQHF; DNA: TGTGCCAGCAGCGCCGGGACAGGGAGGAATCAGCCCCAGCATTTT
V: TRBV9; D: TRBD1; J: TRBJ2-7; size: .; CDR3: CASSATGREQYF; DNA: TGTGCCAGCAGCGCGACAGGGCGCGAGCAGTACTTC
V: TRBV18; D: .; J: TRBJ1-1; size: .; CDR3: CASSPLEVRGEAFF; DNA: TGTGCCAGCTCACCACTTGAGGTACGGGGAGAAGCTTTCTTT
V: TRBV6-5; D: .; J: TRBJ1-2; size: .; CDR3: CASSKVQGLGYTF; DNA: TGTGCCAGCAGTAAAGTCCAGGGGCTTGGCTACACCTTC
V: TRBV6-5; D: .; J: TRBJ1-3; size: .; CDR3: CASSYSRGSGNTIYF; DNA: TGTGCCAGCAGTTACTCGCGAGGGTCTGGAAACACCATATATTTT
V: TRBV28; D: .; J: TRBJ1-5; size: .; CDR3: CASSLGQINQPQHF; DNA: TGTGCCAGCAGTTTAGGACAGATTAATCAGCCCCAGCATTTT
V: TRBV5-1; D: TRBD2; J: TRBJ2-1; size: .; CDR3: CASSGGGYNEQFF; DNA: TGCGCCAGCAGCGGGGGGGGTTACAATGAGCAGTTCTTC
V: TRBV19; D: .; J: TRBJ1-5; size: .; CDR3: CASTLRDQPQHF; DNA: TGTGCCAGTACCCTCAGGGATCAGCCCCAGCATTTT
V: TRBV14; D: TRBD1; J: TRBJ2-7; size: .; CDR3: CASSQVGTGPPYEQYF; DNA: TGTGCCAGCAGCCAAGTGGGGACAGGACCCCCCTACGAGCAGTACTTC
V: TRBV9; D: TRBD1; J: TRBJ1-2; size: .; CDR3: CASSPEGTGGGGYTF; DNA: TGTGCCAGCAGCCCCGAGGGGACAGGGGGAGGTGGCTACACCTTC
V: TRBV5-4; D: .; J: TRBJ1-4; size: .; CDR3: CASSLVGGENEKLFF; DNA: TGCGCCAGCAGCTTGGTCGGCGGGGAGAATGAAAAACTGTTTTTT
V: TRBV7-6; D: TRBD2; J: TRBJ2-3; size: .; CDR3: CASSPSGRATDTQYF; DNA: TGTGCCAGCAGCCCTAGCGGGAGGGCAACAGATACGCAGTATTTT
V: TRBV7-2; D: .; J: TRBJ1-3; size: .; CDR3: CASSSRTVSGNTIYF; DNA: TGTGCCAGCAGCTCCCGGACAGTCTCTGGAAACACCATATATTTT
V: TRBV4-2; D: TRBD2; J: TRBJ2-5; size: once; CDR3: CASSPTERGGEETQYF; DNA: TGTGCCAGCAGCCCAACGGAGCGGGGGGGCGAAGAGACCCAGTACTTC
V: TRBV10-2; D: .; J: TRBJ2-7; size: .; CDR3: CASSDGARGEQYF; DNA: TGCGCCAGCAGTGACGGCGCTAGGGGCGAGCAGTACTTC
V: TRBV6-5; D: .; J: TRBJ1-1; size: .; CDR3: CASSADWNTEAFF; DNA: TGTGCCAGCAGCGCCGACTGGAACACTGAAGCTTTCTTT
V: TRBV6-5; D: .; J: TRBJ1-5; size: once; CDR3: CASSQQGRNQPQHF; DNA: TGTGCCAGCAGCCAACAGGGTCGCAATCAGCCCCAGCATTTT
V: TRBV28; D: .; J: TRBJ1-5; size: .; CDR3: CASSSRGGSNQPQHF; DNA: TGTGCCAGCAGTTCCCGGGGGGGAAGCAATCAGCCCCAGCATTTT
V: TRBV9; D: .; J: TRBJ1-1; size: .; CDR3: CASSVEALTEAFF; DNA: TGTGCCAGCAGCGTAGAAGCCCTCACTGAAGCTTTCTTT
V: TRBV6-1; D: .; J: TRBJ2-2; size: few; CDR3: CASSEAQGMRTGELFF; DNA: TGTGCCAGCAGTGAAGCGCAGGGGATGAGAACCGGGGAGCTGTTTTTT
V: TRBV7-2; D: TRBD1; J: TRBJ1-2; size: .; CDR3: CASSPTYRGSDGYTF; DNA: TGTGCCAGCAGCCCCACTTACAGGGGATCGGATGGCTACACCTTC
V: TRBV4-2; D: TRBD1; J: TRBJ2-3; size: .; CDR3: CASSQDGRRTGASSTDTQYF; DNA: TGTGCCAGCAGCCAAGATGGACGCCGGACAGGGGCTTCTAGCACAGATACGCAGTATTTT
V: TRBV28; D: TRBD1; J: TRBJ1-2; size: .; CDR3: CASSRDRGGYGYTF; DNA: TGTGCCAGCAGTCGGGACAGGGGAGGCTATGGCTACACCTTC
V: TRBV28; D: .; J: TRBJ1-2; size: .; CDR3: CASSPRGYGYTF; DNA: TGTGCCAGCAGTCCCAGGGGTTATGGCTACACCTTC
V: TRBV11-1; D: .; J: TRBJ2-1; size: .; CDR3: CASSHSFGRGDNEQFF; DNA: TGTGCCAGCAGCCACTCTTTTGGGCGGGGAGACAATGAGCAGTTCTTC
V: TRBV20-1; D: .; J: TRBJ1-2; size: few; CDR3: CSTVANYGYTF; DNA: TGCAGTACAGTTGCTAACTATGGCTACACCTTC
V: TRBV9; D: .; J: TRBJ2-5; size: .; CDR3: CASSTRQQETQYF; DNA: TGTGCCAGCAGCACTCGACAGCAAGAGACCCAGTACTTC
V: TRBV10-2; D: .; J: TRBJ1-6; size: .; CDR3: CASRSGPYRVNSPLHF; DNA: TGCGCCAGCAGATCGGGACCGTACAGGGTGAATTCACCCCTCCACTTT
V: TRBV5-1; D: TRBD2; J: TRBJ2-2; size: .; CDR3: CASSLEAGGPTNTGELFF; DNA: TGCGCCAGCAGCTTGGAGGCGGGGGGCCCGACGAACACCGGGGAGCTGTTTTTT
V: TRBV6-5; D: TRBD1; J: TRBJ2-1; size: .; CDR3: CASSIGTGIYNEQFF; DNA: TGTGCCAGCAGCATAGGGACAGGGATTTACAATGAGCAGTTCTTC
V: TRBV19; D: .; J: TRBJ1-1; size: .; CDR3: CASSTTGRTEAFF; DNA: TGTGCCAGTAGTACAACAGGGCGGACTGAAGCTTTCTTT
V: TRBV7-9; D: .; J: TRBJ1-1; size: .; CDR3: CSSSTRRGLEAFF; DNA: TGTTCCAGCAGCACCCGGCGCGGTCTTGAAGCTTTCTTT
V: TRBV18; D: TRBD1; J: TRBJ1-2; size: .; CDR3: CASSPVTGDGYTF; DNA: TGTGCCAGCTCACCAGTGACAGGGGATGGCTACACCTTC
V: TRBV4-1; D: .; J: TRBJ1-5; size: few; CDR3: CASSLEGGSDQPQHF; DNA: TGCGCCAGCAGCCTCGAGGGGGGGTCGGATCAGCCCCAGCATTTT
V: TRBV7-3; D: .; J: TRBJ2-1; size: .; CDR3: CASSLTAAGTYNEQFF; DNA: TGTGCCAGCAGCTTAACTGCGGCGGGGACTTACAATGAGCAGTTCTTC
V: TRBV7-9; D: .; J: TRBJ2-2; size: .; CDR3: CASSLGGTELFF; DNA: TGTGCCAGCAGCTTAGGAGGGACAGAGCTGTTTTTT
V: TRBV14; D: TRBD2; J: TRBJ2-1; size: .; CDR3: CASSPDGAGNYNEQFF; DNA: TGTGCCAGCAGCCCAGACGGAGCGGGGAATTACAATGAGCAGTTCTTC
V: TRBV27; D: .; J: TRBJ2-3; size: .; CDR3: CASSFKAGGTDTQYF; DNA: TGTGCCAGCAGTTTTAAGGCAGGGGGCACAGATACGCAGTATTTT
V: TRBV2; D: .; J: TRBJ1-2; size: .; CDR3: CASRKSDRIVYGYTF; DNA: TGTGCCAGCAGGAAATCCGACAGGATTGTCTATGGCTACACCTTC
V: TRBV7-2; D: .; J: TRBJ1-5; size: .; CDR3: CASSSDSRLRQPQHF; DNA: TGTGCCAGCAGTTCGGACAGTAGGTTAAGGCAGCCCCAGCATTTT
V: TRBV11-2; D: .; J: TRBJ1-1; size: .; CDR3: CASSPARTEAFF; DNA: TGTGCCAGCAGCCCCGCGCGCACTGAAGCTTTCTTT
V: TRBV7-2; D: .; J: TRBJ2-2; size: .; CDR3: CASGSRKNTGELFF; DNA: TGTGCCAGCGGATCTAGGAAGAACACCGGGGAGCTGTTTTTT
V: TRBV4-3; D: .; J: TRBJ2-3; size: .; CDR3: CASSPHRDSPTDTQYF; DNA: TGCGCCAGCAGCCCGCACCGGGACTCTCCCACAGATACGCAGTATTTT
V: TRBV6-5; D: TRBD1; J: TRBJ1-1; size: once; CDR3: CASSSTGVGLNTEAFF; DNA: TGTGCCAGCAGTTCCACAGGGGTTGGGTTGAACACTGAAGCTTTCTTT
V: TRBV5-6; D: .; J: TRBJ1-5; size: .; CDR3: CASSLIPPGGAQPQHF; DNA: TGTGCCAGCAGCTTGATACCCCCGGGGGGGGCTCAGCCCCAGCATTTT
V: TRBV9; D: .; J: TRBJ1-6; size: .; CDR3: CASSAGGSGNSPLHF; DNA: TGTGCCAGCAGCGCGGGGGGATCTGGTAATTCACCCCTCCACTTT